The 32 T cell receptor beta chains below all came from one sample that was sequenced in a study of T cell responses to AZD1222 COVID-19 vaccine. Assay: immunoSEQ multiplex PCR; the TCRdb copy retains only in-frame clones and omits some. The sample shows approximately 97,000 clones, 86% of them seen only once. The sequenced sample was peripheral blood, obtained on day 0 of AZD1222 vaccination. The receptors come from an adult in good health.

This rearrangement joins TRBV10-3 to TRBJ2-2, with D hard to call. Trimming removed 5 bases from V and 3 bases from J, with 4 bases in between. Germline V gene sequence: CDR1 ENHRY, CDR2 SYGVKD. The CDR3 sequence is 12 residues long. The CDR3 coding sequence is TGTGCCATCAGTTGGCACACCGGGGAGCTGTTTTTT. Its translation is CAISWHTGELFF.

CDR3 bases: TGCGCCAGCAGCTTGGAGGCCAGGAGCACAGATACGCAGTATTTT. Translation gives CASSLEARSTDTQYF. The chain has TRBV5-1 and TRBJ2-3; D not certain. Deletions cut 0 bases from V and 0 bases from J, with 8 bases between. The CDR3 runs to 15 residues. The germline V gene encodes CDR1 SGHRS and CDR2 YFSETQ.

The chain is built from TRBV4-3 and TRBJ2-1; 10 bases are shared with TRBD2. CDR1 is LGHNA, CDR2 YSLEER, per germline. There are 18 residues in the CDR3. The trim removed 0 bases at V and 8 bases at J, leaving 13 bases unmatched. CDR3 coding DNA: TGCGCCAGCAGCCAAGAGTATCTAGCGGGAGACACGAGGTATGAGCAGTTCTTC. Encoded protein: CASSQEYLAGDTRYEQFF.

CDR3 coding DNA: TGTGCCAGCAGCTTAGTTGTCAGGGGTATGGTCGATGAGCAGTTCTTC. It translates to CASSLVVRGMVDEQFF. The chain recombines TRBV7-9 with TRBJ2-1, with a tentative D call TRBD1 (6 bases). Deletions cut 1 base from V and 8 bases from J, with 18 bases between. This CDR3 contains 16 residues. Germline lookup yields CDR1 SEHNR and CDR2 FQNEAQ (reference sequence).

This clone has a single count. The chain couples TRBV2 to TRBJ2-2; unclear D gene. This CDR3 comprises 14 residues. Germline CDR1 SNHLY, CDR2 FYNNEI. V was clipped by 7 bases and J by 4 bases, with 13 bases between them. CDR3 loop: CASTKAVLTGELFF. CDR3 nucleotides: TGTGCCAGCACTAAGGCGGTGCTCACCGGGGAGCTGTTTTTT.

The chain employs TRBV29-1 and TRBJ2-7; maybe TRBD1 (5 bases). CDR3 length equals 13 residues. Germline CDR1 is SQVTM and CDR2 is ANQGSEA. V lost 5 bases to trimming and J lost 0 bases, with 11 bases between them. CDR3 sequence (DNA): TGCAGCGTTCAAACGACAGACTCCTACGAGCAGTACTTC. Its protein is CSVQTTDSYEQYF.

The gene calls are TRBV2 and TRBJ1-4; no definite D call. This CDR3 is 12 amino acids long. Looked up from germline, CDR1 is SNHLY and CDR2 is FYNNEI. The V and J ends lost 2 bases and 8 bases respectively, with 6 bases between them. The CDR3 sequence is CASSEPGEKLFF. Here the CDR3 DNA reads TGTGCCAGCAGTGAACCCGGGGAAAAACTGTTTTTT.

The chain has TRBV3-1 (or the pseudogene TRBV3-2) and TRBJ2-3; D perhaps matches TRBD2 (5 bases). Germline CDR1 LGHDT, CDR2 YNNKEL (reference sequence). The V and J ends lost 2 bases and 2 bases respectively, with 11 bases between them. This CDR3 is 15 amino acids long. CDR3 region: CASSQSGLLTDTQYF. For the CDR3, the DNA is TGTGCCAGCAGCCAATCCGGACTCCTCACAGATACGCAGTATTTT.

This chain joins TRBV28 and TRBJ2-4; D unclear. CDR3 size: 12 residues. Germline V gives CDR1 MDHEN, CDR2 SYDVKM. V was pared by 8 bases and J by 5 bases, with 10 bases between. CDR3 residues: CASSFRENIQYF. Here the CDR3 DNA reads TGTGCCAGCTCTTTTCGGGAAAACATTCAGTACTTC.

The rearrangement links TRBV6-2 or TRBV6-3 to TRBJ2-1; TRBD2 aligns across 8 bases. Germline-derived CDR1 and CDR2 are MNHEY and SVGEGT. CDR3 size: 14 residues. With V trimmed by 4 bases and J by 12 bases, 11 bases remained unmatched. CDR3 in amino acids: CASSWEAGGRVQFF. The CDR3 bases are TGTGCCAGCAGTTGGGAGGCGGGGGGTCGAGTGCAGTTCTTC.

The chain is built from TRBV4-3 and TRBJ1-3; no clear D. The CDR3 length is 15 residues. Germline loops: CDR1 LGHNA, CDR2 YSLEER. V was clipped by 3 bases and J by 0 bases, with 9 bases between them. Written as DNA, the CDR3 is TGCGCCAGCAGCCAGATGCTGAACTCTGGAAACACCATATATTTT. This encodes CASSQMLNSGNTIYF.

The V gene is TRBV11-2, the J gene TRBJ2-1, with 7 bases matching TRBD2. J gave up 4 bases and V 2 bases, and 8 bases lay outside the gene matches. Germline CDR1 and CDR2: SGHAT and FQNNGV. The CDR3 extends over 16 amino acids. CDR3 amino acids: CASSLWGGGLYNEQFF. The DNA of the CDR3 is TGTGCCAGCAGCTTATGGGGGGGAGGTCTGTACAATGAGCAGTTCTTC.

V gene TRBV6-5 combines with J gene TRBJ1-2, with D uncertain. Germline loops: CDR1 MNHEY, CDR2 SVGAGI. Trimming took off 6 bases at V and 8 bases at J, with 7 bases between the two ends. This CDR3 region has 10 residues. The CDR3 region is CASSRVGYTF. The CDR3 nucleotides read TGTGCCAGCAGCAGAGTCGGCTACACCTTC.

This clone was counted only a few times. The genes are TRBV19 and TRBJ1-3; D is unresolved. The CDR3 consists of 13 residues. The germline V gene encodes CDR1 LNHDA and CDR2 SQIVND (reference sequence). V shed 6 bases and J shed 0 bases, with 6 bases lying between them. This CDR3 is CASSRDSGNTIYF. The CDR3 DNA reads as TGTGCCAGTAGCCGGGACTCTGGAAACACCATATATTTT.

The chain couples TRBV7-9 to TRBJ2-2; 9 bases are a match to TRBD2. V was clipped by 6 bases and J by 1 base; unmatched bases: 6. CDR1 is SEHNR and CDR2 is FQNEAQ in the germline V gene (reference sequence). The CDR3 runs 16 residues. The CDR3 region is CASSNSGGLNTGELFF. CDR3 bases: TGTGCCAGCAGTAATAGCGGGGGCCTGAACACCGGGGAGCTGTTTTTT.

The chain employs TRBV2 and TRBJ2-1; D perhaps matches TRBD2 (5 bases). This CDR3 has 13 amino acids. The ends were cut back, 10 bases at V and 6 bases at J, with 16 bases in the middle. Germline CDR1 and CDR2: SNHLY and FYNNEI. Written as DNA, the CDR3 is TGTGCCACCCCAACTAGAGGGAGCAATGAGCAGTTCTTC. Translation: CATPTRGSNEQFF. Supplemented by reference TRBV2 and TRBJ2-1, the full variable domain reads EPEVTQTPSHQVTQMGQEVILRCVPISNHLYFYWYRQILGQKVEFLVSFYNNEISEKSEIFDDQFSVERPDGSNFTLKIRSTKLEDSAMYFCATPTRGSNEQFFGPGTRLTVL.

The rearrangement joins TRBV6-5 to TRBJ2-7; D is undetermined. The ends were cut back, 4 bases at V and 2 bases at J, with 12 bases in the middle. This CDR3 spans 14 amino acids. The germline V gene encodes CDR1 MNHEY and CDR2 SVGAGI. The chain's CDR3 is CASSWRSDPYEQYF. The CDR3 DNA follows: TGTGCCAGCAGTTGGCGGTCAGATCCCTACGAGCAGTACTTC.

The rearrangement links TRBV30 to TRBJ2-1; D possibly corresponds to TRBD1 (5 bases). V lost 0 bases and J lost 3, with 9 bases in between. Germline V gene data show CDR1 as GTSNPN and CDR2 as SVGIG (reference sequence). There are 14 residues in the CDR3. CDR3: CAWSVSRDYNEQFF. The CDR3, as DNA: TGTGCCTGGAGTGTAAGCAGGGACTACAATGAGCAGTTCTTC.

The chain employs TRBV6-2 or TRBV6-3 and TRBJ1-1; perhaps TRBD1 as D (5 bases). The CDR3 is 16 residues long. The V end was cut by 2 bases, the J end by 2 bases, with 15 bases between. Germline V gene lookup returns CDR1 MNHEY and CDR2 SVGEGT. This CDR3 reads CASSYTPTRANTEAFF. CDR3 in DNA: TGTGCCAGCAGTTACACCCCTACCAGGGCCAACACTGAAGCTTTCTTT.

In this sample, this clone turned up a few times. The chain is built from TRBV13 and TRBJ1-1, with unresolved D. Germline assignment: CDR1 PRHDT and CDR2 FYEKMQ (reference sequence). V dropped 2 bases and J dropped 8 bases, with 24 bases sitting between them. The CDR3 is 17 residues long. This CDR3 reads CASSLPFTGPRYFEAFF. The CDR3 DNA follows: TGTGCCAGCAGCTTACCATTTACCGGGCCCCGATACTTCGAAGCTTTCTTT.

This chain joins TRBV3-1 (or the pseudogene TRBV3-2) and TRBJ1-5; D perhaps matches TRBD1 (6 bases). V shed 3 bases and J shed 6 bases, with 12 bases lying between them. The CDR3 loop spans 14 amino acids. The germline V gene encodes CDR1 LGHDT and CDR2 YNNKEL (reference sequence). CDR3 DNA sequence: TGTGCCAGCAGCCAGGGCAGGGGCAGTCAGCCCCAGCATTTT. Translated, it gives CASSQGRGSQPQHF.

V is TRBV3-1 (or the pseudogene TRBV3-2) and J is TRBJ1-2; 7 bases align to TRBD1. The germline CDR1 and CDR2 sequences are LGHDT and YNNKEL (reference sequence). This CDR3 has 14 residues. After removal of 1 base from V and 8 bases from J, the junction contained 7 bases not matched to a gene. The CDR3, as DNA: TGTGCCAGCAGCCAAGTAGAGGGGGCCGGCGGCTACACCTTC. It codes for CASSQVEGAGGYTF.

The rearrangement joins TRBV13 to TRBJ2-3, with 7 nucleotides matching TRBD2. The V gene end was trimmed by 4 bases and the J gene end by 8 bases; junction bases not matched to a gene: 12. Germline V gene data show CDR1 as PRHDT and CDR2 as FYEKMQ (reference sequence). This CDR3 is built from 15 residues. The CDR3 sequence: CASSWRGTYLSTQYF. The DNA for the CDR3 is TGTGCCAGCAGCTGGCGGGGGACCTACTTGAGTACGCAGTATTTT.

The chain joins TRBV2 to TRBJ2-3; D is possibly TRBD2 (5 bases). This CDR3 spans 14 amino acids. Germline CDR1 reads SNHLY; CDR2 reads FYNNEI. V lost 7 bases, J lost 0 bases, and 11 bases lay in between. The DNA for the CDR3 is TGTGCCAGCAAGGAGAGGGTGAGCACAGATACGCAGTATTTT. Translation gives CASKERVSTDTQYF.

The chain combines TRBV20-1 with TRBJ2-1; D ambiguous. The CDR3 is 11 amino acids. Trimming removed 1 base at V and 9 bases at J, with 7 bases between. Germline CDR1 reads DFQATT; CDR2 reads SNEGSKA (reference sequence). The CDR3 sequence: CSARAQGEQFF. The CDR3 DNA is TGCAGTGCTAGAGCCCAAGGTGAGCAGTTCTTC.

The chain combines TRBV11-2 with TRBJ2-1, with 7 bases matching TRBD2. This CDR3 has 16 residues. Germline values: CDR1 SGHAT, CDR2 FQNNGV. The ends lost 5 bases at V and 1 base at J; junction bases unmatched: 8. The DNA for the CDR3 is TGTGCCAGCAGCCCCCAACCGGGGGGTTCCTACAATGAGCAGTTCTTC. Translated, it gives CASSPQPGGSYNEQFF.

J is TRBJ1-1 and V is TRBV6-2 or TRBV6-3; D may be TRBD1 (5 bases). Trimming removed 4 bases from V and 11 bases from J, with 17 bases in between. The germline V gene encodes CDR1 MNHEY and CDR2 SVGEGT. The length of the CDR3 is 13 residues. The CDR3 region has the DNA TGTGCCAGCAGTTCTCTTATGGACAAGGGCGCTTTCTTT. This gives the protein CASSSLMDKGAFF.

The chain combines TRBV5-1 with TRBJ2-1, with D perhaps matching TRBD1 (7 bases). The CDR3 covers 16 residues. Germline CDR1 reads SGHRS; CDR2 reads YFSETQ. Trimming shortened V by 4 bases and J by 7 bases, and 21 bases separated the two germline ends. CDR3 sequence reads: CASSPRDSLGGNEQFF. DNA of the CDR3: TGCGCCAGCAGCCCCCGGGACAGCCTAGGGGGGAATGAGCAGTTCTTC.

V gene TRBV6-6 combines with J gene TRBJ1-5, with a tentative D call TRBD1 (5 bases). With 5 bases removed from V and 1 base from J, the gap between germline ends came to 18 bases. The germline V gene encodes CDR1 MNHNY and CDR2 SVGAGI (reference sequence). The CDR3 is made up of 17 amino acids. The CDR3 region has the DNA TGTGCCAGCAGTCCGAGTTGGCAGGGCATCAGCAATCAGCCCCAGCATTTT. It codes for CASSPSWQGISNQPQHF.

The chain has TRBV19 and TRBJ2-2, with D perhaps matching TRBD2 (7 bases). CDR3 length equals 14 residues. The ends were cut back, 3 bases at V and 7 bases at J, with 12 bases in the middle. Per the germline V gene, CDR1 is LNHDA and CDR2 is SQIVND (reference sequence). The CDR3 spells CASSILGGHGELFF. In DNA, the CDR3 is TGTGCCAGTAGTATTTTGGGGGGGCACGGGGAGCTGTTTTTT.

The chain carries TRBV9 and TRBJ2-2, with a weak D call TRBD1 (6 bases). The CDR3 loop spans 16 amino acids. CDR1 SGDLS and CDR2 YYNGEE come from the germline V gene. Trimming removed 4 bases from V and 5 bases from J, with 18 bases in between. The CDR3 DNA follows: TGTGCCAGCAGCCCCAATGCCGGGACAACTACCGGGGAGCTGTTTTTT. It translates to CASSPNAGTTTGELFF.

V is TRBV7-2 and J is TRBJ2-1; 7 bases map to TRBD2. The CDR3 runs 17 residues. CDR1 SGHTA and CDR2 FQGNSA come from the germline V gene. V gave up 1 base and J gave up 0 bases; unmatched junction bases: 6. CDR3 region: CASSLVAGGSSYNEQFF. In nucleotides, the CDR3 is TGTGCCAGCAGCTTAGTAGCCGGCGGGAGCTCCTACAATGAGCAGTTCTTC.